This T cell receptor (beta chain) came from a study of blood T cell repertoires in COVID-19. Only in-frame clones appear in the TCRdb table, and some are missing; sequencing was by immunoSEQ multiplex PCR. This sample carries 350,000 to 450,000 clones, approximately 86% of them seen once, and the ten largest clones take roughly 7.1%. CDR3 size: 14 residues. Germline trimming cut 0 bases from V and 5 bases from J; bases unmatched to any gene: 3. Germline V lookup: CDR1 WNHNN, CDR2 SYGVQD (reference sequence). The V and J genes are TRBV10-1 and TRBJ1-1; 7 bases match TRBD1. The sequencing input was peripheral blood. The source is a woman between 55 and 75 years old with COVID-19, enrolled during active disease. The CDR3 region has the DNA TGCGCCAGCAGTGAGTCGACAGGGCGGACTGAAGCTTTCTTT. It translates to CASSESTGRTEAFF.